This passage covers 30 T cell receptor beta chains from one sample sequenced in a study of T cells in Graves' hyperthyroidism and ophthalmopathy (dated 2019 in TCRdb). Libraries were constructed by multiplex PCR. The instrument given in TCRdb is Illumina HiSeq 2000. Amplification of TCR beta CDR3 regions was carried out from RNA transcripts. For the first round of RT-PCR on the TCR CDR3, the HTBI primer set was used together with the Qiagen OneStep RT-PCR kit. The public reads were run again by TCRdb, first through fastp at Q25 and then through MiXCR, and only productive beta chains were kept. Each CDR3 protein gets just one entry, which takes the most common genes and DNA from the rows behind it. A total of 600,000 to 700,000 distinct CDR3 sequences appear in this sample, roughly 14% of them only once. The top ten clones comprise 3.5% to 4.5% of the sample. Material: blood. Receptors originate from a middle-aged woman with Graves' ophthalmopathy.

The V call is TRBV20-1, the J call TRBJ2-5; D tentatively reads TRBD1 or TRBD2 (5 bases each). V was cut by 1 base and J by 5 bases, with 17 bases left in between. Looked up from germline, CDR1 is DFQATT and CDR2 is SNEGSKA (reference sequence). The CDR3 is 15 amino acids. The CDR3 nucleotides read TGCAGTGCTAGAGTCGGGGCACTCCAAGGGGAGACCCAGTACTTC. It is translated as CSARVGALQGETQYF.

This clonotype was seen many times. The chain recombines TRBV20-1 with TRBJ2-5, with D hard to call. Trimming shortened V by 0 bases and J by 1 base, and 6 bases separated the two germline ends. Germline assignment: CDR1 DFQATT and CDR2 SNEGSKA (reference sequence). CDR3 size: 13 residues. The CDR3 DNA sequence: TGCAGTGCTAGAGAGCCCACCCAAGAGACCCAGTACTTC. Protein sequence: CSAREPTQETQYF.

The rearrangement links TRBV10-3 to TRBJ2-7; TRBD2 matches at 11 bases. CDR1 is ENHRY and CDR2 is SYGVKD in the germline V gene. This CDR3 has 14 amino acids. Germline trimming cut 3 bases from V and 6 bases from J; bases unmatched to any gene: 4. The CDR3, as DNA: TGTGCCATCAGTGAACTAGCGGGAGTTGTCGAGCAGTACTTC. It encodes CAISELAGVVEQYF.

This clonotype was found many times. This chain links TRBV3-1 with TRBJ1-5; D remains ambiguous. CDR1 and CDR2 (germline): LGHDT, YNNKEL (reference sequence). Trimming shortened V by 0 bases and J by 6 bases, and 12 bases separated the two germline ends. The CDR3 totals 15 residues. The CDR3 bases are TGTGCCAGCAGCCAAGATTTAGGGATTGGTCAGCCCCAGCATTTT. Its translation is CASSQDLGIGQPQHF.

The J gene is TRBJ2-4, the V gene TRBV4-1; 7 bases are a match to TRBD1. V dropped 1 base and J dropped 4; count of bases not matched to a gene: 4. This CDR3 has 15 amino acids. The V gene's germline CDR1 is MGHRA and CDR2 YSYEKL. CDR3: CASSQAGTAKNIQYF. CDR3 coding DNA: TGCGCCAGCAGCCAAGCCGGGACAGCGAAAAACATTCAGTACTTC.

This clonotype was seen more than once but under ten times. The rearrangement links TRBV24-1 to TRBJ2-3; D gene unclear. The CDR3 has 15 residues. Germline V gene data show CDR1 as KGHDR and CDR2 as SFDVKD. V lost 7 bases and J 2 bases, leaving 15 bases between the germline ends. The CDR3: CATSDPKEITDTQYF. CDR3 nucleotide sequence: TGTGCCACCAGCGACCCGAAGGAGATCACAGATACGCAGTATTTT.

This clonotype was detected many times. The CDR3 here is CASSLGLSNTEAFF. The CDR3 region has the DNA TGTGCCAGCAGCTTAGGACTATCGAACACTGAAGCTTTCTTT. The chain recombines TRBV7-2 with TRBJ1-1; D is uncertain. CDR3 length: 14 residues. The V gene's germline CDR1 is SGHTA and CDR2 FQGNSA. The ends were cut back, 1 base at V and 1 base at J, with 7 bases in the middle.

This clonotype was observed many times. A junction boundary mismatches the germline segment, possibly from a read error. V is TRBV3-1 and J is TRBJ2-5, with 7 bases lining up with TRBD1. The CDR3 totals 15 residues. From germline, CDR1 is LGHDT and CDR2 YNNKEL (reference sequence). CDR3 nucleotides: TGTGCCAGCAGCCAGAACAGGGGAGTACAAGATACCCAGTACTTC. Its protein product is CASSQNRGVQDTQYF.

This clonotype has at least ten counts. The chain uses TRBV7-3 and TRBJ1-1; D unclear. The CDR3 has 13 amino acids. V was cut by 6 bases and J by 6 bases, with 14 bases left in between. Germline loops: CDR1 SGHTA, CDR2 FQGTGA. CDR3 residues: CASSDPGLAEAFF. In nucleotides, the CDR3 is TGTGCCAGCAGTGATCCAGGTTTGGCTGAAGCTTTCTTT.

This clonotype was seen a handful of times. The chain is built from TRBV20-1 and TRBJ2-5; possible D gene TRBD1, 6 bases. The germline V gene encodes CDR1 DFQATT and CDR2 SNEGSKA (reference sequence). Deletions cut 8 bases from V and 1 base from J, with 20 bases between. This CDR3 is built from 15 residues. The CDR3, as DNA: TGCAGTTTCCAAAAGGGGGACACTTCCCAAGAGACCCAGTACTTC. Translation: CSFQKGDTSQETQYF.

This clonotype appeared many times. The chain joins TRBV12-3 or TRBV12-4 to TRBJ2-5; tentative D call: TRBD2 (6 bases). The CDR3 covers 13 residues. Between the trimmed V and J ends, which lost 4 bases and 9 bases, there was a span of 15 bases. This chain's CDR3 is CASSWQDGGSQYF. CDR3 DNA: TGTGCCAGCAGTTGGCAGGATGGAGGGTCCCAGTACTTC.

This chain uses TRBV28 with TRBJ1-6, with D uncertain. CDR1 is MDHEN, CDR2 SYDVKM, per germline. Trimming cost V 5 bases and J 9 bases, with 14 bases left between them. The CDR3 extends over 14 amino acids. CDR3 amino acids: CASSRGSRSSPLHF. The DNA for the CDR3 is TGTGCCAGCAGTAGAGGATCGCGGAGTTCACCCCTCCACTTT.

This clonotype has just a few counts. The CDR3 is CASSHPPAKNIQYF. The CDR3 DNA reads as TGCGCCAGCAGCCACCCCCCGGCCAAAAACATTCAGTACTTC. The rearrangement joins TRBV4-1 to TRBJ2-4; the D is unclear. Germline values: CDR1 MGHRA, CDR2 YSYEKL. V lost 3 bases and J lost 1, with 7 bases in between. The CDR3 is 14 residues long.

This clonotype was observed at least ten times. This chain joins TRBV27 and TRBJ1-1; D uncertain. The CDR3 loop spans 14 amino acids. V was shortened by 3 bases and J by 4 bases, with 12 bases between the two germline ends. Per the germline V gene, CDR1 is MNHEY and CDR2 is SMNVEV (reference sequence). Here the CDR3 reads CASSLVAGATEAFF. The CDR3 coding sequence is TGTGCCAGCAGTTTGGTCGCAGGCGCCACTGAAGCTTTCTTT.

This clonotype has more than one count but fewer than ten. The chain carries TRBV11-2 and TRBJ2-2, with 13 bases aligning to TRBD2. This CDR3 spans 16 amino acids. Trimming cost V 5 bases and J 7 bases; bases outside gene matches: 7. Germline V CDR1 and CDR2: SGHAT, FQNNGV. CDR3 protein: CASSPRTSGSIGELFF. The CDR3 DNA reads TGTGCCAGCAGCCCCCGGACTAGCGGGAGTATCGGGGAGCTGTTTTTT. The complete variable domain, with remaining parts taken from reference TRBV11-2 and TRBJ2-2, reads EAGVAQSPRYKIIEKRQSVAFWCNPISGHATLYWYQQILGQGPKLLIQFQNNGVVDDSQLPKDRFSAERLKGVDSTLKIQPAKLEDSAVYLCASSPRTSGSIGELFFGEGSRLTVL.

In this sample, this clonotype turned up many times. The chain combines TRBV19 with TRBJ1-5; no firm D call. V dropped 7 bases and J dropped 1 base, with 14 bases sitting between them. Germline assignment: CDR1 LNHDA and CDR2 SQIVND (reference sequence). The length of the CDR3 is 15 residues. The CDR3 DNA reads TGTGCCAGTAACCTCCGAGGGTTGAGCAATCAGCCCCAGCATTTT. Its protein product is CASNLRGLSNQPQHF.

This clonotype was found many times. The chain uses TRBV6-1 and TRBJ1-2; D might be TRBD1 (5 bases). In germline, CDR1 is MNHNS, CDR2 SASEGT. The length of the CDR3 is 15 residues. V was cut by 4 bases and J by 8 bases, with 20 bases left in between. The CDR3 DNA follows: TGTGCCAGCAGTGGGGGGGTGGAGGGGCGTCGGGGCTACACCTTC. This encodes CASSGGVEGRRGYTF.

This clonotype was observed at least ten times. The V gene is TRBV2, the J gene TRBJ1-2; 12 positions agree with TRBD1. V gave up 7 bases and J gave up 8 bases; unmatched junction bases: 8. This CDR3 region has 14 residues. From germline, CDR1 is SNHLY and CDR2 FYNNEI. This chain's CDR3 is CASTPGQGAQGYTF. As DNA, the CDR3 is TGTGCCAGCACCCCGGGACAGGGGGCGCAGGGCTACACCTTC. Full variable domain (outside the CDR3, taken from reference TRBV2 and TRBJ1-2): EPEVTQTPSHQVTQMGQEVILRCVPISNHLYFYWYRQILGQKVEFLVSFYNNEISEKSEIFDDQFSVERPDGSNFTLKIRSTKLEDSAMYFCASTPGQGAQGYTFGSGTRLTVV.

This chain uses TRBV19 with TRBJ2-7, with 7 bases fitting TRBD1. Germline lookup yields CDR1 LNHDA and CDR2 SQIVND (reference sequence). There are 15 residues in the CDR3. J lost 5 bases, V lost 5 bases, and 12 bases had no gene match. The CDR3 loop reads CASSPGGFSGHEQYF. In DNA, the CDR3 is TGTGCCAGTAGTCCAGGGGGTTTTTCCGGCCACGAGCAGTACTTC.

This clonotype has a handful of counts. The J gene is TRBJ2-7, the V gene TRBV6-1, with TRBD1 as a possible D gene (5 bases). CDR3 length: 12 residues. V shed 8 bases and J shed 3 bases, with 11 bases lying between them. Looked up from germline, CDR1 is MNHNS and CDR2 is SASEGT. CDR3 in DNA: TGTGCCAGCGCACCTACAGGCTACGAGCAGTACTTC. This translates into CASAPTGYEQYF.

This clonotype was seen many times. The chain couples TRBV25-1 to TRBJ2-2; 7 nucleotides align to TRBD2. The trim removed 7 bases at V and 5 bases at J, leaving 4 bases unmatched. Germline values: CDR1 MGHDK, CDR2 SYGVNS. The CDR3 totals 13 residues. This chain's CDR3 is CASTPGGTGELFF. The DNA of the CDR3 is TGTGCCAGCACCCCCGGGGGGACCGGGGAGCTGTTTTTT. The full variable domain, its missing parts supplied by reference TRBV25-1 and TRBJ2-2, is EADIYQTPRYLVIGTGKKITLECSQTMGHDKMYWYQQDPGMELHLIHYSYGVNSTEKGDLSSESTVSRIRTEHFPLTLESARPSHTSQYLCASTPGGTGELFFGEGSRLTVL.

This clonotype has at least ten counts. J is TRBJ2-6 and V is TRBV20-1; D ambiguous. There are 15 residues in the CDR3. Germline CDR1 DFQATT, CDR2 SNEGSKA (reference sequence). The V end was cut by 2 bases, the J end by 0 bases, with 8 bases between. The CDR3 spells CSARTPLSGANVLTF. CDR3 nucleotide sequence: TGCAGTGCTAGAACACCCCTCTCTGGGGCCAACGTCCTGACTTTC.

This clonotype was found many times. The genes are TRBV6-2 or TRBV6-3 and TRBJ2-7; D not certain. This CDR3 has 12 amino acids. Per germline, CDR1 MNHEY and CDR2 SVGEGT. V gave up 2 bases and J gave up 2 bases, with 4 bases separating them. CDR3 sequence (DNA): TGTGCCAGCAGTTACCGGACCTACGAGCAGTACTTC. This sequence encodes CASSYRTYEQYF.

Many counts were recorded for this clonotype. This chain connects TRBV7-8 to TRBJ2-5; the D is unclear. The CDR3 is 14 residues long. Germline CDR1 and CDR2: SGHVS and FQNEAQ. V lost 6 bases and J 4 bases, leaving 15 bases between the germline ends. CDR3 in DNA: TGTGCCAGCAGTTCCGGGCAGTTAGTAGAGACCCAGTACTTC. Protein product: CASSSGQLVETQYF. Drawing the rest from reference TRBV7-8 and TRBJ2-5, the complete variable domain is GAGVSQSPRYKVAKRGQDVALRCDPISGHVSLFWYQQALGQGPEFLTYFQNEAQLDKSGLPSDRFFAERPEGSVSTLKIQRTQQEDSAVYLCASSSGQLVETQYFGPGTRLLVL.

About this clonotype: The DNA is omitted, as the CDR3 cannot be located on it reliably, and the CDR3 follows TCRdb's listing. The chain uses TRBV6-4 and TRBJ1-1; the DNA was not used to check the table's D call, TRBD1. CDR1 MRHNA and CDR2 SNTAGT come from the germline V gene. The CDR3 sequence runs 22 residues, both termini included. This chain's CDR3 is CASSLSGTGVEQYFGPGTEAFF.

This chain links TRBV7-2 with TRBJ1-1; D gene uncertain. CDR3 length: 15 residues. Trimming cost V 2 bases and J 6 bases, with 16 bases left between them. Germline V gene data show CDR1 as SGHTA and CDR2 as FQGNSA. The CDR3 sequence is CASSLPISWAPEAFF. CDR3 DNA: TGTGCCAGCAGCTTACCCATCTCGTGGGCCCCTGAAGCTTTCTTT.

This chain links TRBV24-1 with TRBJ1-2; 10 positions match TRBD1. Looked up from germline, CDR1 is KGHDR and CDR2 is SFDVKD. The CDR3 is 13 residues long. The J segment lost 6 bases and the V segment lost 7 bases, leaving 4 bases of the junction unmatched. The CDR3 here is CATRTGTGDGYTF. Here the CDR3 DNA reads TGTGCCACCAGGACCGGGACAGGGGATGGCTACACCTTC.

About this clonotype itself: A clone one base away is much larger, so this may be a read error. The chain couples TRBV6-1 to TRBJ1-2; tentative D call: TRBD1 (5 bases). This CDR3 spans 13 amino acids. The V end lost 5 bases, the J end lost 2 bases, and 9 bases lay between the germline ends. The germline gives CDR1 MNHNS, CDR2 SASEGT. The CDR3 reads CASSPRDNYGYTF. CDR3 DNA: TGTGCCAGCAGTCCCCGGGACAACTATGGCTACACCTTC.

This clonotype was found many times. The chain couples TRBV14 to TRBJ1-1; D not certain. The germline CDR1 and CDR2 sequences are SGHDN and FVKESK. Trimming removed 0 bases at V and 9 bases at J, with 14 bases between. The CDR3 is 14 residues long. This CDR3 reads CASSQDRGQAKAFF. CDR3 DNA: TGTGCCAGCAGCCAAGATCGCGGGCAAGCTAAAGCTTTCTTT.

This clonotype has at least ten counts. The V call is TRBV5-6, the J call TRBJ1-1; TRBD1 might be the D (5 bases). Trimming left V 4 bases short and J 4 bases short, with 17 bases between. Germline CDR1 and CDR2: SGHDT and YYEEEE. The length of the CDR3 is 15 residues. CDR3 nucleotide sequence: TGTGCCAGCAGCCGCGCAGCAGGGCGATTCACTGAAGCTTTCTTT. Protein sequence: CASSRAAGRFTEAFF.